This T cell receptor (beta chain) is drawn from a study of blood T cell repertoires in COVID-19. Study details: Samples came from the United States, Italy and Spain, spanning acute and convalescent COVID-19. From T cells, B-cell-depleted T cells, or PBMCs came the material, which was cDNA or gDNA.

In the original processing: Cell counts per sample came from amplifying reference gene primers. TCRdb's copy holds only in-frame clones and misses some; the assay was immunoSEQ multiplex PCR. From that table come the V and J calls and clone size; the DNA was used to work out D and trimming. This table holds about 200,000 clones, around three quarters found once. V dropped 5 bases and J dropped 4; count of bases not matched to a gene: 7. CDR3 length: 15 residues. Germline V gene data show CDR1 as SGHTA and CDR2 as FQGNSA. This receptor was obtained from a woman in her 70s with acute or convalescent COVID-19. This chain links TRBV7-2 with TRBJ1-3, with TRBD1 matching 8 bases. The source material was peripheral blood. CDR3 residues: CASSPGQGAGNTIYF. The DNA of the CDR3 is TGTGCCAGCAGCCCCGGACAGGGCGCCGGAAACACCATATATTTT.